One and the same sample provided the 14 T cell receptor beta chains below, sequenced in a study of chemoradiotherapy in HPV16-positive cancers. Assay used: immunoSEQ multiplex PCR; TCRdb lists only in-frame clones, some missing. The table shows around 2,000 clones, with approximately 84% occurring only once. This specimen was tumor tissue, taken from a patient who underwent chemoradiotherapy. The receptors were sampled from a human donor with HPV-associated anogenital cancer.

The rearrangement uses TRBV6-1 and TRBJ2-7, with 10 positions matching TRBD1. Trimming took 7 bases from V and 2 from J; bases not matched to a gene: 8. This CDR3 contains 15 residues. CDR1 and CDR2 from the germline V gene are MNHNS and SASEGT. The CDR3 reads CASTQDRGATYEQYF. CDR3 in DNA: TGTGCCAGCACTCAGGACAGGGGGGCGACCTACGAGCAGTACTTC.

This clone was detected once. This chain uses TRBV15 with TRBJ1-4, with D possibly TRBD1 on 5 matching bases. Trimming removed 3 bases at V and 3 bases at J, with 14 bases between. From germline, CDR1 is LNHNV and CDR2 YYDKDF (reference sequence). The CDR3 is 16 residues long. The CDR3 protein is CATSRSGGASNEKLFF. The CDR3 nucleotides read TGTGCCACCAGCAGGTCCGGCGGGGCTTCTAATGAAAAACTGTTTTTT.

The chain recombines TRBV29-1 with TRBJ1-2, with TRBD1 matching over 9 bases. The CDR3 spans 13 residues. Germline CDR1 and CDR2: SQVTM and ANQGSEA. Trimming cost V 7 bases and J 8 bases; bases outside gene matches: 11. The CDR3 nucleotides read TGCAGCGCCACCCCCAGACAGGGGGGGGGCTACACCTTC. Protein product: CSATPRQGGGYTF.

This chain links TRBV30 with TRBJ1-2; D unresolved. This CDR3 is built from 13 residues. Germline CDR1 GTSNPN, CDR2 SVGIG (reference sequence). V was cut by 6 bases and J by 1 base, with 12 bases left in between. CDR3 amino acids: CACMIALNYGYTF. The CDR3 DNA reads as TGTGCCTGTATGATAGCACTTAACTATGGCTACACCTTC. The variable domain in full, completed from reference TRBV30 and TRBJ1-2, reads SQTIHQWPATLVQPVGSPLSLECTVEGTSNPNLYWYRQAAGRGLQLLFYSVGIGQISSEVPQNLSASRPQDRQFILSSKKLLLSDSGFYLCACMIALNYGYTFGSGTRLTVV.

This clone was found once. The chain recombines TRBV6-1 with TRBJ1-2, with 7 bases identical to TRBD1. CDR1 MNHNS and CDR2 SASEGT come from the germline V gene. J lost 0 bases, V lost 7 bases, and 8 bases had no gene match. The CDR3 is 15 residues long. In nucleotides, the CDR3 is TGTGCCAGCACGACAGGGCGCCTCGCTAACTATGGCTACACCTTC. Translating gives CASTTGRLANYGYTF.

The gene calls are TRBV23-1 and TRBJ1-2; D perhaps matches TRBD1 (6 bases). TRBV23-1 is given ORF status, its function remaining uncertain. The V end lost 6 bases, the J end lost 5 bases, and 13 bases lay between the germline ends. This CDR3 region has 13 residues. The CDR3 DNA sequence: TGCGCCAGCAGGGACAGCCCAATTTATGGCTACACCTTC. It is translated as CASRDSPIYGYTF.

This sequence joins TRBV6-5 and TRBJ2-5; D is tentatively TRBD1 or TRBD2 (5 bases each). Trimming removed 2 bases from V and 5 bases from J, with 18 bases in between. CDR1 and CDR2 (germline): MNHEY, SVGAGI. The CDR3 consists of 16 residues. The CDR3 nucleotides are TGTGCCAGCAGTTACGGAGAGGGAGAGGGGTTTGAGACCCAGTACTTC. It is translated as CASSYGEGEGFETQYF.

This chain connects TRBV7-2 to TRBJ1-6; 7 nucleotides agree with TRBD1. The germline CDR1 and CDR2 sequences are SGHTA and FQGNSA. J gave up 9 bases and V 2 bases, and 4 bases lay outside the gene matches. This CDR3 is 14 amino acids long. The CDR3 region has the DNA TGTGCCAGCAGCTTAACGACAGGGCTTTCACCCCTCCACTTT. This translates into CASSLTTGLSPLHF.

The chain carries TRBV7-3 and TRBJ2-2; TRBD1 aligns across 8 bases. The trim removed 4 bases at V and 2 bases at J, leaving 3 bases unmatched. Germline CDR1 and CDR2: SGHTA and FQGTGA. The CDR3 totals 15 residues. The CDR3 region has the DNA TGTGCCAGCAGCTGGGACAGGCCCAACACCGGGGAGCTGTTTTTT. Its translation is CASSWDRPNTGELFF.

The chain uses TRBV6-4 and TRBJ2-3; the match to TRBD2 covers 9 bases. With 6 bases clipped from V and 2 bases from J, the junction kept 3 bases outside the gene matches. CDR1 is MRHNA and CDR2 is SNTAGT in the germline V gene. The CDR3 consists of 14 residues. The CDR3 DNA reads TGTGCCAGCAGCGGCGGGGGGGCCACAGATACGCAGTATTTT. This codes for CASSGGGATDTQYF.

V usage is TRBV4-3 and J usage is TRBJ1-1; 7 bases map to TRBD1. Germline CDR1 reads LGHNA; CDR2 reads YSLEER. The junction had 4 bases not matched to a gene; V was cut back by 3 bases and J by 6 bases. This CDR3 contains 13 residues. CDR3 sequence: CASSHVGTAEAFF. The CDR3, as DNA: TGCGCCAGCAGCCACGTAGGGACAGCTGAAGCTTTCTTT.

This clone qualifies as large (0.1 to 1%). This chain links TRBV12-5 with TRBJ1-5; 7 positions agree with TRBD1. Trimming removed 2 bases from V and 5 bases from J; junction bases left unmatched: 6. Germline lookup yields CDR1 LGHNT and CDR2 FRNRAP. The CDR3 extends over 15 amino acids. Here the CDR3 reads CASGLPTGRDQPQHF. CDR3 nucleotides: TGTGCTAGTGGTTTGCCGACAGGGAGGGATCAGCCCCAGCATTTT.

The DNA of the CDR3 is TGTGCCAGCTCACCAATAGTCGCAGGGGGCCTAAGGGCTCCCTACGAGCAGTACTTC. Its translation is CASSPIVAGGLRAPYEQYF. V usage is TRBV18 and J usage is TRBJ2-7, with 8 bases fitting TRBD1. Germline V gene data show CDR1 as KGHSH and CDR2 as LQKENI. V lost 2 bases to trimming and J lost 2 bases; unmatched junction nucleotides: 17. This CDR3 has 19 residues.

V gene TRBV5-1 combines with J gene TRBJ1-4; maybe TRBD1 (5 bases). The germline V gene encodes CDR1 SGHRS and CDR2 YFSETQ. Trimming removed 4 bases from V and 4 bases from J, with 11 bases in between. The CDR3 is made up of 14 amino acids. This CDR3 is CASSLRDGNEKLFF. The CDR3 coding sequence is TGCGCCAGCAGCCTCCGGGACGGTAATGAAAAACTGTTTTTT.